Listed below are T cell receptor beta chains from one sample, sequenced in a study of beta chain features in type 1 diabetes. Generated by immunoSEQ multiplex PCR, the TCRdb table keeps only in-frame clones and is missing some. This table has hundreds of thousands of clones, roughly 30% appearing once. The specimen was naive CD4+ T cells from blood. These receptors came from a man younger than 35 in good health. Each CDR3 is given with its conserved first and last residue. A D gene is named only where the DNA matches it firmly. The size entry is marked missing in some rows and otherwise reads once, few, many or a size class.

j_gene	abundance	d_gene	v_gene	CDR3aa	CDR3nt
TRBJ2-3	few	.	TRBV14	CASSLATGRADTQYF	TGTGCCAGCAGCCTCGCGACAGGACGGGCAGATACGCAGTATTTT
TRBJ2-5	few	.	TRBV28	CASRGGLQVQKETQYF	TGTGCCAGCAGAGGGGGACTTCAGGTCCAGAAAGAGACCCAGTACTTC
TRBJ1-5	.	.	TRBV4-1	CASSQEWSNQPQHF	TGCGCCAGCAGCCAAGAGTGGAGCAATCAGCCCCAGCATTTT
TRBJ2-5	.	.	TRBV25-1	CASSEDFSGLGTQYF	TGTGCCAGCAGTGAGGATTTCAGCGGGCTGGGGACCCAGTACTTC
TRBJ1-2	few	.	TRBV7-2	CASSAGQLLGYTF	TGTGCCAGCAGCGCCGGACAACTTCTCGGCTACACCTTC
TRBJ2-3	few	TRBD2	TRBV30	CAWSSGGRAPTDTQYF	TGTGCCTGGAGTTCTGGCGGGAGGGCCCCCACAGATACGCAGTATTTT
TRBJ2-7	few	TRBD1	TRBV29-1	CSVEGQGGSYEQYF	TGCAGCGTGGAGGGACAGGGAGGCTCCTACGAGCAGTACTTC
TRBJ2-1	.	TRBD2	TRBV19	CASSKASGPLNNEQFF	TGTGCCAGTAGTAAGGCTAGCGGGCCATTAAACAATGAGCAGTTCTTC
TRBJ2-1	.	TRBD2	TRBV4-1	CASSQDSGRLAYNEQFF	TGCGCCAGCAGCCAAGATAGTGGGCGACTAGCTTACAATGAGCAGTTCTTC
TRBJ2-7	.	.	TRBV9	CASSVGGGAYEQYF	TGTGCCAGCAGCGTAGGCGGGGGCGCCTACGAGCAGTACTTC
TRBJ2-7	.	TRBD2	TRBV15	CATSPGASGRQILYEQYF	TGTGCCACCAGCCCTGGGGCTAGCGGGAGGCAAATTCTCTACGAGCAGTACTTC
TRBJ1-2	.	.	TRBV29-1	CSVERQFLGGYTF	TGCAGCGTTGAGCGACAGTTCCTTGGTGGCTACACCTTC
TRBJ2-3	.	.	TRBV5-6	CASSMGHKTDTQYF	TGTGCCAGCAGCATGGGACATAAGACAGATACGCAGTATTTT
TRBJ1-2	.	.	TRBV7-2	CASSPPTQGMRANYGYTF	TGTGCCAGCAGCCCCCCAACGCAGGGGATGAGGGCTAACTATGGCTACACCTTC
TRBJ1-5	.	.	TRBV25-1	CASSDSVVNQPQHF	TGTGCCAGCAGTGATTCGGTGGTCAATCAGCCCCAGCATTTT
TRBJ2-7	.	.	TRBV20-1	CSAISYEQYF	TGCAGTGCAATCTCCTACGAGCAGTACTTC
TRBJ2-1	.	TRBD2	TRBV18	CASSLWTSGFSYNEQFF	TGTGCCAGCTCACTCTGGACTAGCGGATTCTCCTACAATGAGCAGTTCTTC
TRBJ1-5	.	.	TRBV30	CAWSVWGQGPQHF	TGTGCCTGGAGTGTTTGGGGGCAAGGGCCCCAGCATTTT
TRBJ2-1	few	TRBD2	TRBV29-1	CSVDPLAGASYNEQFF	TGCAGCGTTGACCCACTAGCGGGCGCTTCCTACAATGAGCAGTTCTTC
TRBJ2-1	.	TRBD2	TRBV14	CASSQGRLADRYNEQFF	TGTGCCAGCAGCCAAGGAAGGCTAGCGGACCGCTACAATGAGCAGTTCTTC
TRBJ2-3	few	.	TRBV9	CASGTQGADTQYF	TGTGCCAGCGGAACCCAGGGCGCAGATACGCAGTATTTT
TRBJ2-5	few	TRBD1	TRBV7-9	CASSQRTGSIRETQYF	TGTGCCAGCTCCCAACGGACAGGGTCTATCCGAGAGACCCAGTACTTC
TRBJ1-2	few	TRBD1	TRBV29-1	CSVSWDRGDGYTF	TGCAGCGTTAGTTGGGACAGGGGCGATGGCTACACCTTC
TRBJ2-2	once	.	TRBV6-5	CASSYFHTGELFF	TGTGCCAGCAGCTACTTCCACACCGGGGAGCTGTTTTTT
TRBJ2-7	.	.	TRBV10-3	CAIRQGLSSYEQYF	TGTGCCATTCGGCAGGGGTTGAGCTCCTACGAGCAGTACTTC
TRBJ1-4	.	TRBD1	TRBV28	CASSVTGGEEKLFF	TGTGCCAGCAGCGTAACAGGGGGAGAGGAAAAACTGTTTTTT
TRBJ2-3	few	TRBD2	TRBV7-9	CASSLSLAGGDTQYF	TGTGCCAGCAGCTTAAGCCTAGCGGGAGGAGATACGCAGTATTTT
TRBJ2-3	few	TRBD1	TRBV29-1	CSVDRDRGRADTQYF	TGCAGCGTTGACCGGGACAGGGGGCGGGCAGATACGCAGTATTTT
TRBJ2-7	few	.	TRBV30	CAWSVVRIREGEQYF	TGTGCCTGGAGTGTTGTTAGGATCAGAGAGGGCGAGCAGTACTTC
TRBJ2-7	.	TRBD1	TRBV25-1	CASSGGTGDTPEQYF	TGTGCCAGCAGTGGGGGAACAGGGGATACCCCCGAGCAGTACTTC
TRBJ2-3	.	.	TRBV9	CASSVARKSTDTQYF	TGTGCCAGCAGCGTAGCCCGGAAAAGCACAGATACGCAGTATTTT
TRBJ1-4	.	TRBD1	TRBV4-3	CASSQGPEARGLTNEKLFF	TGCGCCAGCAGCCAAGGCCCTGAGGCCAGGGGGCTAACTAATGAAAAACTGTTTTTT
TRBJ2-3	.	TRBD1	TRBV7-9	CASSLVGTGVTDTQYF	TGTGCCAGCAGCTTAGTAGGGACAGGGGTCACAGATACGCAGTATTTT
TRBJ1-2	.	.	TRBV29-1	CSVVEGRNVYGYTF	TGCAGCGTTGTTGAAGGGCGCAACGTCTATGGCTACACCTTC
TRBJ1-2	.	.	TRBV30	CAWSPVGYGYTF	TGTGCCTGGAGTCCCGTCGGGTATGGCTACACCTTC
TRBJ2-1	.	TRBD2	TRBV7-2	CASSSRASGRAVYEQFF	TGTGCCAGCAGCTCCAGGGCTAGCGGGAGGGCCGTATATGAGCAGTTCTTC
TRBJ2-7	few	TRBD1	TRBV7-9	CASSFGQGIYEQYF	TGTGCCAGCAGCTTCGGACAGGGCATCTACGAGCAGTACTTC
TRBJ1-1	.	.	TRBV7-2	CASSTGGTLNTEAFF	TGTGCCAGCAGCACAGGCGGGACTCTGAACACTGAAGCTTTCTTT
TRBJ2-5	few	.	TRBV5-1	CASSLENIGTQYF	TGCGCCAGCAGCTTGGAGAATATAGGGACCCAGTACTTC
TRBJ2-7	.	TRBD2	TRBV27	CASRPGLAGGAYEQYF	TGTGCCAGCAGGCCGGGACTAGCGGGAGGGGCCTACGAGCAGTACTTC
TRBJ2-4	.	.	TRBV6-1	CASTARGAGDIQYF	TGTGCCAGCACCGCGAGGGGCGCCGGGGACATTCAGTACTTC
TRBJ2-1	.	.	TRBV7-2	CASSPEAQIYNEQFF	TGTGCCAGCAGCCCCGAGGCCCAAATCTACAATGAGCAGTTCTTC
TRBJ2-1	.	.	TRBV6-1	CASSSGTWNEQFF	TGTGCCAGCAGTTCCGGGACTTGGAATGAGCAGTTCTTC
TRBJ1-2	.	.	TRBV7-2	CASSWDGPSNYGYTF	TGTGCCAGCAGCTGGGACGGCCCTTCTAACTATGGCTACACCTTC
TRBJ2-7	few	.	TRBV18	CASSPGGGISYEQYF	TGTGCCAGCTCACCCGGTGGCGGGATTTCCTACGAGCAGTACTTC